This T cell receptor (beta chain) was identified during a study of shared clonotypes between healthy human individuals. Clones were sequenced by immunoSEQ multiplex PCR, and TCRdb holds only the in-frame ones, with some missing. The sample yields millions of clones, 95% seen once. The CDR3 loop spans 15 amino acids. V was clipped by 4 bases and J by 4 bases, with 15 bases between them. Looked up from germline, CDR1 is KGHSH and CDR2 is LQKENI. Donors were healthy HIV-negative adults without recently reported acute infections or vaccinations. The chain joins TRBV18 to TRBJ2-3; tentatively, D is TRBD1 (7 bases). The sample was naive CD4+ T cells sorted from blood. Regarding subset: CD45RA+ positively selected. This sequence originates from a man aged 18-30 years in good health. CDR3 sequence: CASSLGGTAPDTQYF. CDR3 DNA sequence: TGTGCCAGCTCACTCGGAGGGACAGCCCCAGATACGCAGTATTTT.